The 11 T cell receptor beta chains in this list originate from one sample, sequenced in a study of T cell responses to AZD1222 COVID-19 vaccine. The method was immunoSEQ multiplex PCR; TCRdb's version includes in-frame clones alone and lacks a portion of them. The sample has around 140,000 clones. Sequenced: peripheral blood. These TCRs come from an adult in good health.

V usage is TRBV5-4 and J usage is TRBJ1-1; TRBD1 is a possible D gene (6 bases). Germline V lookup: CDR1 SGHNT, CDR2 YYREEE (reference sequence). CDR3 length: 15 amino acids. The germline V and J ends were trimmed by 4 bases and 4 bases, with 17 bases remaining between them. The CDR3 DNA reads as TGTGCCAGCAGCCCTGGGGGGGGCGCGGGCACTGAAGCTTTCTTT. It translates to CASSPGGGAGTEAFF.

The chain joins TRBV2 to TRBJ2-3, with 8 bases matching TRBD2. V trimming: 6 bases; J trimming: 1 base; junction bases outside the gene matches: 12. Looked up from germline, CDR1 is SNHLY and CDR2 is FYNNEI. The CDR3 consists of 17 residues. CDR3: CASSNRGSGGRTDTQYF. The CDR3 nucleotides are TGTGCCAGCAGCAATCGCGGCAGCGGGGGTCGCACAGATACGCAGTATTTT.

On this clone: This same CDR3 is encoded by further DNA sequences in the sample. The chain recombines TRBV7-2 with TRBJ2-7; 9 bases map to TRBD1. The trim removed 3 bases at V and 4 bases at J, leaving 1 base unmatched. The CDR3 extends over 13 amino acids. Germline assignment: CDR1 SGHTA and CDR2 FQGNSA. The CDR3, as DNA: TGTGCCAGCAGCTTGGACAGGGGATACGAGCAGTACTTC. Its translation is CASSLDRGYEQYF.

This chain uses TRBV6-6 with TRBJ1-3; tentatively, D is TRBD1 (6 bases). The length of the CDR3 is 15 residues. Trimming removed 8 bases from V and 0 bases from J, with 14 bases in between. CDR1 is MNHNY, CDR2 SVGAGI, per germline (reference sequence). The CDR3 loop is CASGHRDYSGNTIYF. DNA for the CDR3: TGTGCCAGCGGCCACAGGGACTACTCTGGAAACACCATATATTTT.

The chain links TRBV7-2 to TRBJ1-4; weak D call: TRBD1 (5 bases). The V and J ends lost 5 bases and 6 bases respectively, with 16 bases between them. This CDR3 comprises 15 residues. Germline CDR1 reads SGHTA; CDR2 reads FQGNSA. The CDR3 loop reads CASSNGTRWDEKLFF. The CDR3 DNA sequence: TGTGCCAGCAGCAATGGGACTAGATGGGATGAAAAACTGTTTTTT.

The chain employs TRBV2 and TRBJ1-5; 7 bases agree with TRBD1. Trimming cost V 11 bases and J 7 bases; bases outside gene matches: 8. Germline V gives CDR1 SNHLY, CDR2 FYNNEI. This CDR3 contains 12 residues. Here the CDR3 reads CAAGGYPQPQHF. The DNA for the CDR3 is TGTGCCGCAGGGGGTTATCCCCAGCCCCAGCATTTT.

The V call is TRBV7-6, the J call TRBJ1-6, with 9 positions matching TRBD1. Trimming removed 1 base from V and 5 bases from J; junction bases left unmatched: 0. The CDR3 runs to 15 residues. Germline values: CDR1 SGHVS, CDR2 FNYEAQ. CDR3 sequence (DNA): TGTGCCAGCAGCTTAGGGACAGGGGATAATTCACCCCTCCACTTT. Translated, it gives CASSLGTGDNSPLHF.

The chain carries TRBV6-5 and TRBJ1-5, with no clear D. V lost 5 bases and J lost 6, with 14 bases in between. Germline V gives CDR1 MNHEY, CDR2 SVGAGI. The CDR3 totals 14 residues. The chain's CDR3 is CASSRSVRGQPQHF. Written as DNA, the CDR3 is TGTGCCAGCAGTCGCTCCGTGCGGGGTCAGCCCCAGCATTTT.

The chain couples TRBV27 to TRBJ1-2; 9 bases line up with TRBD1. This CDR3 is 15 amino acids long. Per the germline V gene, CDR1 is MNHEY and CDR2 is SMNVEV (reference sequence). J lost 4 bases, V lost 5 bases, and 8 bases had no gene match. CDR3 loop: CASSRSTGGAYGYTF. CDR3 bases: TGTGCCAGCAGTCGATCAACAGGGGGCGCCTATGGCTACACCTTC.

V gene TRBV19 combines with J gene TRBJ1-2; 10 bases match TRBD1. This CDR3 is built from 14 residues. Germline V gene sequence: CDR1 LNHDA, CDR2 SQIVND (reference sequence). Unmatched junction bases numbered 8, after V lost 6 bases and J lost 7 bases. CDR3 coding DNA: TGTGCCAGTAGGACCTTGACAGGGGGCTTTGGCTACACCTTC. This sequence encodes CASRTLTGGFGYTF.

The chain joins TRBV5-1 to TRBJ2-7; 10 nucleotides line up with TRBD1. The ends lost 0 bases at V and 3 bases at J; junction bases unmatched: 3. Germline lookup yields CDR1 SGHRS and CDR2 YFSETQ. CDR3 length equals 15 residues. The CDR3 loop is CASSLDGTGVYEQYF. The CDR3 DNA is TGCGCCAGCAGCTTGGATGGGACAGGGGTCTACGAGCAGTACTTC.